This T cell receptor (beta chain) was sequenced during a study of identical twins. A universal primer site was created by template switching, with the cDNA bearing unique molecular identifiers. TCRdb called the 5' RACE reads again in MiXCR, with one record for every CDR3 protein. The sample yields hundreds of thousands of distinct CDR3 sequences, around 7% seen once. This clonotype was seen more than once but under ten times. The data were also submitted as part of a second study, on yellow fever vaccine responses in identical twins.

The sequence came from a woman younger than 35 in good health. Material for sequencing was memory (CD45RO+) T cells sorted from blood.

CDR3 DNA: TGCGCCAGCAGCTTGGCACCGGGAGCTGGCTCCTACGAGCAGTACTTC. Translated: CASSLAPGAGSYEQYF. V usage is TRBV5-1 and J usage is TRBJ2-7; D possibly corresponds to TRBD2 (6 bases). This CDR3 comprises 16 residues. V was pared by 0 bases and J by 0 bases, with 13 bases between. Germline loops: CDR1 SGHRS, CDR2 YFSETQ.